This record looks at one T cell receptor (beta chain) sequence and its context. Its antigen is undetermined. This sample is drawn from a study of blood T cells in healthy people across ages. Broader study findings: TCR beta diversity, measured per million T cells, fell in a roughly linear way with age. For the donors, CMV status was unknown and possibly confounded expanded clonotype changes.

The CDR3 has 16 residues. The germline V gene encodes CDR1 KGHSH and CDR2 LQKENI. V was trimmed by 2 bases and J by 2 bases, leaving 10 bases between them. Combining a sample-barcoded 5' primer with a J-beta primer mix, a second PCR ran for roughly 7 to 11 cycles. TCRdb passed the 5' RACE reads through MiXCR, listing each CDR3 protein once. The sample shows 800,000 to 1,000,000 distinct CDR3 sequences, 45% to 50% of them seen only once. V is TRBV18 and J is TRBJ2-6; D gene ambiguous. The sequencing sample was made of blood. The TCR originated in a man younger than 40 in good health. As DNA, the CDR3 is TGTGCCAGCTCACCAGTTACGCATCCTGGGGCCAACGTCCTGACTTTC. Encoded protein: CASSPVTHPGANVLTF.